The rows below give T cell receptor beta chains drawn from one sample of a study of T cells in Graves' hyperthyroidism and ophthalmopathy. TCRdb re-called the multiplex PCR reads through MiXCR, storing one row per CDR3 protein. Here the sample spans approximately 720,000 distinct CDR3 sequences, approximately 19% being singletons. The material sequenced was blood. Every receptor here comes from a woman aged 45-65 years with Graves' hyperthyroidism that later progressed to Graves' ophthalmopathy. CDR3s include the opening cysteine and the closing phenylalanine or tryptophan. Only part of the rows carry a size: once, few, many, or a class if the clone is expanded.

J | size | V | CDR3
TRBJ2-7 | few | TRBV6-1 | CASRETSGVYEQYF
TRBJ2-5 | few | TRBV29-1 | CSVETPGRRQETQYF
TRBJ1-2 | many | TRBV11-2 | CASSSVRSDNYGYTF
TRBJ1-1 | NA | TRBV4-2 | CASSPEVTRGATEAFF
TRBJ2-5 | NA | TRBV2 | CASVFQETQYF
TRBJ2-3 | few | TRBV15 | CATSIAGGGAPTDTQYF
TRBJ2-3 | once | TRBV19 | CASKSRGPSTDTQYF
TRBJ1-2 | few | TRBV20-1 | CSARDERGKYQYGYTF
TRBJ2-7 | once | TRBV29-1 | CSAVRDESYEQYF
TRBJ2-5 | NA | TRBV2 | CASSEDRGSQGTQYF
TRBJ2-1 | many | TRBV10-3 | CAISESTVYNEQFF
TRBJ2-4 | NA | TRBV19 | CASSIVTSSTGTGDIQYF
TRBJ2-1 | many | TRBV20-1 | CSARQFMGQEPYNEQFF
TRBJ1-2 | NA | TRBV12-3/TRBV12-4 | CASSFWSGERTWGYTF
TRBJ1-1 | NA | TRBV5-1 | CASSFRTESEAFF
TRBJ2-1 | NA | TRBV27 | CASSLGPKQYNERFF
TRBJ2-2 | NA | TRBV3-1 | CASGQGRAGELFF
TRBJ2-7 | few | TRBV12-3/TRBV12-4 | CASSRPGLPYEQYF
TRBJ1-1 | many | TRBV11-3 | CASSLEMGTPLFF
TRBJ2-7 | few | TRBV30 | CAWSRGVSYEQYF
TRBJ2-1 | many | TRBV7-9 | CASNLAASYNEQFF
TRBJ1-4 | few | TRBV7-9 | CASNLLGGTNEKLFF
TRBJ1-1 | many | TRBV7-9 | CASSTPQGGGTEAFF
TRBJ1-5 | few | TRBV29-1 | CSVEVGSGNQPQHF
TRBJ2-1 | NA | TRBV9 | CASSVVPYNEQFF
TRBJ1-1 | many | TRBV12-3/TRBV12-4 | CASSLKTGTEAFF
TRBJ2-1 | NA | TRBV10-3 | CAISDGTSGPYNEQFF
TRBJ2-7 | many | TRBV7-9 | CASSLVVTPYEQYF
TRBJ2-1 | few | TRBV3-1 | CASRASGRTSYNEQFF
TRBJ1-6 | NA | TRBV5-5 | CASSFDRGNSPLHF
TRBJ2-7 | many | TRBV12-5 | CASGLAGGSYEQYF
TRBJ2-7 | few | TRBV20-1 | CSAPVVVGGTSGSSYEQYF
TRBJ1-4 | few | TRBV6-6 | CASSYSIQGFNEKLFF
TRBJ1-4 | NA | TRBV12-3/TRBV12-4 | CASSLGSEKLFF
TRBJ2-3 | few | TRBV30 | CAWNAGGGTDTQYF
TRBJ1-4 | NA | TRBV6-1 | CASSLERQGELGRKLFF